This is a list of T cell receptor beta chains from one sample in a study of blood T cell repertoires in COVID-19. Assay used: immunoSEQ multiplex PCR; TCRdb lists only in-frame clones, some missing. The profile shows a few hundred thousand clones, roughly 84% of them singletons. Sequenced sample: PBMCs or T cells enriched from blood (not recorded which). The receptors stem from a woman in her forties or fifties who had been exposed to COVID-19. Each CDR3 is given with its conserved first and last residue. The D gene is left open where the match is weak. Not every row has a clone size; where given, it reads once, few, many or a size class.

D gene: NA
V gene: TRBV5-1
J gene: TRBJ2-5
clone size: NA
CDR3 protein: CASSLGQGETQYF
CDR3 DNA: TGCGCCAGCAGCTTGGGGCAGGGAGAGACCCAGTACTTC

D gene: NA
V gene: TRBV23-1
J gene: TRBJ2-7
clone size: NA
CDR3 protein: CASNGPYEQYF
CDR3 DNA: TGCGCCAGCAATGGCCCCTACGAGCAGTACTTC

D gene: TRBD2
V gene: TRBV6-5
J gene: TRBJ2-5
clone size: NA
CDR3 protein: CASTGSGSLQETQYF
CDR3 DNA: TGTGCCAGCACCGGAAGCGGGAGCCTTCAAGAGACCCAGTACTTC

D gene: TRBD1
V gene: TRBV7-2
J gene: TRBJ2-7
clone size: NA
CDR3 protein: CASSSSGQAIYEQYF
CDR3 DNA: TGTGCCAGCAGCTCGTCGGGACAGGCAATCTACGAGCAGTACTTC

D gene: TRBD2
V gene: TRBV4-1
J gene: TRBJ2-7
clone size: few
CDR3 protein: CASSQDRRAGANEQYF
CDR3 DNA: TGCGCCAGCAGCCAAGACAGGCGAGCGGGGGCTAACGAGCAGTACTTC

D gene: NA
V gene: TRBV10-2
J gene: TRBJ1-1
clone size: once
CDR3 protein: CASRGAENTEAFF
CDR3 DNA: TGCGCCAGCAGGGGGGCCGAGAACACTGAAGCTTTCTTT

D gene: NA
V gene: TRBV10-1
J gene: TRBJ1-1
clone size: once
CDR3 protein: CASSDGSLLGTEAFF
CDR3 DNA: TGCGCCAGCAGTGATGGGAGTCTTTTGGGCACTGAAGCTTTCTTT

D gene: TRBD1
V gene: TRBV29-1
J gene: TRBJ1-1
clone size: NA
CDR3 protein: CSVPGQGAAEAFF
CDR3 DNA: TGCAGCGTCCCGGGACAGGGGGCGGCTGAAGCTTTCTTT

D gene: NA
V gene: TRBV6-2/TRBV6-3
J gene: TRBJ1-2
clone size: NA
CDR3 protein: CASSYQNNYGYTF
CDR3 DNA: TGTGCCAGCAGTTACCAGAATAACTATGGCTACACCTTC

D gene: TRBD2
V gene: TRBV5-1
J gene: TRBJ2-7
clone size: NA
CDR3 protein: CASSRLAGEGEQYF
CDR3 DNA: TGCGCCAGCAGCCGACTAGCGGGGGAGGGCGAGCAGTACTTC

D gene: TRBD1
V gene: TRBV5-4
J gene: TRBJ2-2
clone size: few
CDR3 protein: CASSRWGQKTGELFF
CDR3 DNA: TGTGCCAGCAGCCGGTGGGGACAGAAGACCGGGGAGCTGTTTTTT

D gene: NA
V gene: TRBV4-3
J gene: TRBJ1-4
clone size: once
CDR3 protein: CASSQDWLKEKLFF
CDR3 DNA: TGCGCCAGCAGCCAAGACTGGCTGAAAGAAAAACTGTTTTTT

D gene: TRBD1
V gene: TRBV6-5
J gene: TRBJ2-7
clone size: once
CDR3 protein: CASSYPTGDYEQYF
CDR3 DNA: TGTGCCAGCAGTTACCCTACAGGGGACTACGAGCAGTACTTC

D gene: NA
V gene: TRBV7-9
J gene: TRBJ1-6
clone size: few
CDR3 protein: CASSFTLQGGRNSPLHF
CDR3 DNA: TGTGCCAGCAGCTTCACGTTACAGGGCGGTAGAAATTCACCCCTCCACTTT

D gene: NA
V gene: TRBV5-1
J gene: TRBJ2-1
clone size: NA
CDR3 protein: CASSLPDPGLGNEQFF
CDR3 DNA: TGCGCCAGCAGCTTACCCGACCCGGGACTTGGCAATGAGCAGTTCTTC

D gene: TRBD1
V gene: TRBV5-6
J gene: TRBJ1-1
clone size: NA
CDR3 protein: CASSLQGMNTEAFF
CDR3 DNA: TGTGCCAGCAGCTTACAGGGGATGAACACTGAAGCTTTCTTT

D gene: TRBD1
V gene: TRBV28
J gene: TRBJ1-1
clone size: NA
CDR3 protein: CASITGGEILGAFF
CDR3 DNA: TGTGCCAGCATAACAGGGGGCGAGATTTTAGGAGCTTTCTTT

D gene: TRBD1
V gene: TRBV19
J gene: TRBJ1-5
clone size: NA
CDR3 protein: CASSPTGGEQPQHF
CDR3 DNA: TGTGCCAGTAGCCCGACAGGGGGCGAACAGCCCCAGCATTTT

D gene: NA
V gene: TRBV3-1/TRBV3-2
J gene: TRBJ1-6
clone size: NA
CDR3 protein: CASSQVWRSSGDSPLHF
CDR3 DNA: TGTGCCAGCAGCCAAGTGTGGAGAAGCAGCGGGGATTCACCCCTCCACTTT

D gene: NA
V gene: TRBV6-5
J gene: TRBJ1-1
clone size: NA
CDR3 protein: CASTLNRAWSTEAFF
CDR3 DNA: TGTGCCAGCACCCTCAACAGGGCCTGGAGCACTGAAGCTTTCTTT

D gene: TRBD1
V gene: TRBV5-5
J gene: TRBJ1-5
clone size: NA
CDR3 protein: CASSLQGAQPQHF
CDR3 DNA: TGTGCCAGCAGCTTACAGGGGGCTCAGCCCCAGCATTTT

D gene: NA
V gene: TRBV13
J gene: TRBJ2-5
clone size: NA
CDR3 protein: CASSPDDRVKTQYF
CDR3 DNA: TGTGCCAGCAGCCCCGACGACAGAGTAAAGACCCAGTACTTC

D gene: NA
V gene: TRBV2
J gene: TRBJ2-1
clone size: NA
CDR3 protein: CASSEPRGEQFF
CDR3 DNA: TGTGCCAGCAGTGAACCCCGGGGTGAGCAGTTCTTC

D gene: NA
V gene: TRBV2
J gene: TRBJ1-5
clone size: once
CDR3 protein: CASSGGQVRQPQHF
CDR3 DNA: TGTGCCAGCAGTGGGGGGCAGGTTCGTCAGCCCCAGCATTTT

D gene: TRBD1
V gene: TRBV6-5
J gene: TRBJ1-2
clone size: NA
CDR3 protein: CASKGTVYGYTF
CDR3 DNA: TGTGCCAGCAAGGGGACAGTTTATGGCTACACCTTC

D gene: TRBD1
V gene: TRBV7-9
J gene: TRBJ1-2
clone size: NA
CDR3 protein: CASSLALTGSYYGYTF
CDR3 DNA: TGTGCCAGCAGCTTAGCCTTGACAGGGTCGTACTATGGCTACACCTTC

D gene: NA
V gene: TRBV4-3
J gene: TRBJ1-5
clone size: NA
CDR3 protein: CASSPGHYNQPQHF
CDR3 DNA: TGCGCCAGCAGCCCCGGACACTACAATCAGCCCCAGCATTTT

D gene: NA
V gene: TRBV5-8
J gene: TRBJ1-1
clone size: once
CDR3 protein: CASSLGRGSLGAFF
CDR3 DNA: TGTGCCAGCAGCTTGGGGAGGGGTTCATTGGGAGCTTTCTTT

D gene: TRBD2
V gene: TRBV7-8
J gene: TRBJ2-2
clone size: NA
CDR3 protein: CASSLGAGGRTGELFF
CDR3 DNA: TGTGCCAGCAGCTTAGGAGCGGGGGGAAGGACCGGGGAGCTGTTTTTT

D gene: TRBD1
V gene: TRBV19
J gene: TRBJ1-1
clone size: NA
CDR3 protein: CASSFGTGNTEAFF
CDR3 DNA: TGTGCCAGTAGTTTCGGGACAGGGAACACTGAAGCTTTCTTT

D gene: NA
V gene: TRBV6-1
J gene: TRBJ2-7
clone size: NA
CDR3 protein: CASSEPGIEQYF
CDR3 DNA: TGTGCCAGCAGTGAACCAGGGATCGAGCAGTACTTC

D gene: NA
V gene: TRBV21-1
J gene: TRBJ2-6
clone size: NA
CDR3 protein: CASSTHRLTGANVLTF
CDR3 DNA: TGTGCCAGCAGCACCCACAGGCTTACTGGGGCCAACGTCCTGACTTTC

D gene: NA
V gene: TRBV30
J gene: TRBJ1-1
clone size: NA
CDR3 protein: CAWSVQAGTEAFF
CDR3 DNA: TGTGCCTGGAGTGTACAGGCTGGGACTGAAGCTTTCTTT

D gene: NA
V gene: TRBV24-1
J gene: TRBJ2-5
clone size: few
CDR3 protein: CATSDFRAGDVETQYF
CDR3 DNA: TGTGCCACCAGTGATTTCAGGGCCGGAGATGTGGAGACCCAGTACTTC

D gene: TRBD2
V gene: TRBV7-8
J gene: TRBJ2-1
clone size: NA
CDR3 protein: CASSSRAAGGLDEQFF
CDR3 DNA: TGTGCCAGCAGCTCCCGGGCAGCGGGGGGACTGGATGAGCAGTTCTTC

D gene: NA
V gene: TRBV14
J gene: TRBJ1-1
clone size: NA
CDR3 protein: CASSPRGGANTEAFF
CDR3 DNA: TGTGCCAGCAGCCCCCGGGGAGGGGCGAACACTGAAGCTTTCTTT

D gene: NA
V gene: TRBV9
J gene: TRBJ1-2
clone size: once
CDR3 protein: CASSAGETNYGYTF
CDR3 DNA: TGTGCCAGCAGCGCAGGGGAAACTAACTATGGCTACACCTTC

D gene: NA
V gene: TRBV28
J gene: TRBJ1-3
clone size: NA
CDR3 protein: CASSSQGLLASGNTIYF
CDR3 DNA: TGTGCCAGCAGTTCCCAGGGTTTGCTCGCGTCGGGAAACACCATATATTTT

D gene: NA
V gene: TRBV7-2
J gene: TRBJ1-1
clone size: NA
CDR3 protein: CASSLIGQGRDTEAFF
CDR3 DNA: TGTGCCAGCAGCTTAATAGGGCAGGGGAGGGACACTGAAGCTTTCTTT

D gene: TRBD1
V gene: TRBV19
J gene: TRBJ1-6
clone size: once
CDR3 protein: CASRPGQGSGPLHF
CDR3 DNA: TGTGCCAGTAGACCCGGACAGGGTTCAGGGCCCCTCCACTTT

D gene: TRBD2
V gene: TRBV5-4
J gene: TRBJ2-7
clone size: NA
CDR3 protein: CASSSTSGVYEQYF
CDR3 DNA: TGTGCCAGCAGCTCTACTAGCGGGGTCTACGAGCAGTACTTC

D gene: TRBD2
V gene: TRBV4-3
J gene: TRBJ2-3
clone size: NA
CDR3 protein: CASSQGSSGDTQYF
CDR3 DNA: TGCGCCAGCAGCCAAGGGTCTAGCGGAGATACGCAGTATTTT

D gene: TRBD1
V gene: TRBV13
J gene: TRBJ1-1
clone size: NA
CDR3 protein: CASSAIRDRGPNTEAFF
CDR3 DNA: TGTGCCAGCAGCGCGATCCGGGACAGGGGCCCGAACACTGAAGCTTTCTTT

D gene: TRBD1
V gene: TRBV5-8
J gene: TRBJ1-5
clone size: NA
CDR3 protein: CASSRQGNQPQHF
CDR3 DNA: TGTGCCAGCAGTCGACAGGGAAATCAGCCCCAGCATTTT

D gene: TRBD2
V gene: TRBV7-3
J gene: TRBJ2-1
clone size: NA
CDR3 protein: CASSRPTSGGSPYSYNEQFF
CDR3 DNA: TGTGCCAGCAGCCGGCCGACTAGCGGGGGGTCACCGTACTCCTACAATGAGCAGTTCTTC

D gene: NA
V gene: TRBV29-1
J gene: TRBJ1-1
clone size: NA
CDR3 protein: CSVRRESGTEAFF
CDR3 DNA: TGCAGCGTTCGGCGGGAATCGGGCACTGAAGCTTTCTTT

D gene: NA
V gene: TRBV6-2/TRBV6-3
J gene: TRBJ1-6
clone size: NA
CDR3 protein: CASSQRPDSNSPLHF
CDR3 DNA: TGTGCCAGCAGTCAAAGGCCTGACTCCAATTCACCCCTCCACTTT

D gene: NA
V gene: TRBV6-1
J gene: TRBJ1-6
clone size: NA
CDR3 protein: CASSEARDNTPLHF
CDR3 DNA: TGTGCCAGCAGTGAAGCGAGGGACAATACACCCCTCCACTTT

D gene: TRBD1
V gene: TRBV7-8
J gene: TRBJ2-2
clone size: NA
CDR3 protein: CASSPFRQGNLFF
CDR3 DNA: TGTGCCAGCAGCCCTTTCCGACAGGGCAATCTGTTTTTT

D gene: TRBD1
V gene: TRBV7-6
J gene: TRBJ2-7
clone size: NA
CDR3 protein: CASSLERTGFHEQYF
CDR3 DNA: TGTGCCAGCAGCTTAGAAAGGACAGGGTTCCACGAGCAGTACTTC

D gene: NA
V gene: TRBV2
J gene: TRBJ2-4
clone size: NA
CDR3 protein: CASRELEIQYF
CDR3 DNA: TGTGCCAGCAGGGAACTTGAGATTCAGTACTTC

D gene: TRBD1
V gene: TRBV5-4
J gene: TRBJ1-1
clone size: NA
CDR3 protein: CASSSETGGTEAFF
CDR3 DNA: TGTGCCAGCAGCTCGGAGACAGGGGGCACTGAAGCTTTCTTT

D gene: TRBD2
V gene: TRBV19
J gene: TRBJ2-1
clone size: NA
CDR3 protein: CASSVAGVWEQFF
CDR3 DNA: TGTGCCAGTAGCGTAGCGGGGGTTTGGGAGCAGTTCTTC

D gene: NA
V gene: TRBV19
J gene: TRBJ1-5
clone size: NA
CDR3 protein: CASSIFGVQPQHF
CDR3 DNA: TGTGCCAGTAGTATATTTGGAGTTCAGCCCCAGCATTTT